Below are 20 T cell receptor beta chains sequenced from a single sample in a study of blood T cell repertoires in COVID-19. Assay used: immunoSEQ multiplex PCR; TCRdb lists only in-frame clones, some missing. This sample carries around 220,000 clones, roughly 80% of them seen once, and the ten largest clones take 8% to 13%. The sequenced material came from peripheral blood. Source of these receptors: a woman of 80 years or more with acute or convalescent COVID-19.

As regards this clone: At the DNA level, this CDR3 is encoded by other sequences in the same sample as well. CDR3 bases: TGTGCCAGCAGCTTACAGGGAGGGAACACTGAAGCTTTCTTT. Its protein product is CASSLQGGNTEAFF. The chain joins TRBV7-9 to TRBJ1-1; D might be TRBD1 (5 bases). The CDR3 covers 14 residues. Germline V gives CDR1 SEHNR, CDR2 FQNEAQ (reference sequence). The ends were cut back, 2 bases at V and 1 base at J, with 8 bases in the middle.

The chain combines TRBV27 with TRBJ2-5, with a weak D call TRBD1 (6 bases). This CDR3 contains 14 residues. Germline CDR1 reads MNHEY; CDR2 reads SMNVEV (reference sequence). Trimming took off 6 bases at V and 2 bases at J, with 13 bases between the two ends. CDR3 DNA: TGTGCCAGCAGCGTTTTGGGGGCACAAGAGACCCAGTACTTC. Protein product: CASSVLGAQETQYF.

The chain has TRBV19 and TRBJ1-1; a possible D gene is TRBD1 (5 bases). V lost 6 bases, J lost 3 bases, and 14 bases lay in between. This CDR3 has 14 amino acids. In germline, CDR1 is LNHDA, CDR2 SQIVND (reference sequence). CDR3 loop: CASRLDRTDTEAFF. The CDR3 DNA follows: TGTGCCAGTAGGCTAGACAGAACAGACACTGAAGCTTTCTTT.

CDR3 in DNA: TGCAGCGTTTCAGGTAGCAATCAGCCCCAGCATTTT. It is translated as CSVSGSNQPQHF. The chain joins TRBV29-1 to TRBJ1-5; D remains unclear. Germline V gives CDR1 SQVTM, CDR2 ANQGSEA. V was clipped by 5 bases and J by 0 bases, with 5 bases between them. The CDR3 runs 12 residues.

Remarks on this clone: At the DNA level, this CDR3 is encoded by other sequences in the same sample as well. V gene TRBV19 combines with J gene TRBJ2-7, with 10 bases that match TRBD1. Germline V gene sequence: CDR1 LNHDA, CDR2 SQIVND (reference sequence). The trim removed 6 bases at V and 4 bases at J, leaving 3 bases unmatched. This CDR3 contains 13 residues. The CDR3 protein is CASSRGQGYEQYF. In DNA form, the CDR3 reads TGTGCCAGTAGCCGGGGACAGGGGTACGAGCAGTACTTC. The complete variable domain, with remaining parts taken from reference TRBV19 and TRBJ2-7, reads DGGITQSPKYLFRKEGQNVTLSCEQNLNHDAMYWYRQDPGQGLRLIYYSQIVNDFQKGDIAEGYSVSREKKESFPLTVTSAQKNPTAFYLCASSRGQGYEQYFGPGTRLTVT.

The CDR3 here is CASSDSGVLTEAFF. The DNA for the CDR3 is TGTGCCAGCAGTGATTCGGGGGTTCTCACTGAAGCTTTCTTT. The chain joins TRBV6-1 to TRBJ1-1, with a tentative D call TRBD1 (5 bases). V was trimmed by 3 bases and J by 4 bases, leaving 12 bases between them. This CDR3 comprises 14 residues. From germline, CDR1 is MNHNS and CDR2 SASEGT.

This clone appeared once. The rearrangement uses TRBV15 and TRBJ2-1; TRBD1 matches at 12 bases. V gave up 0 bases and J gave up 7 bases; unmatched junction bases: 13. CDR1 and CDR2 (germline): LNHNV, YYDKDF (reference sequence). The CDR3 is 19 residues long. The CDR3 sequence is CATSRDYPGTGGDSNEQFF. The CDR3 DNA reads as TGTGCCACCAGCAGAGATTATCCCGGGACAGGGGGCGATTCTAATGAGCAGTTCTTC.

The CDR3 region has the DNA TGTGCCAGTAGTTCCTCAGGGGGGACACCCAATTCACCCCTCCACTTT. Its protein product is CASSSSGGTPNSPLHF. This sequence joins TRBV19 and TRBJ1-6; 7 nucleotides align to TRBD1. The CDR3 is made up of 16 amino acids. V trimming: 5 bases; J trimming: 7 bases; junction bases outside the gene matches: 11. Germline V gene lookup returns CDR1 LNHDA and CDR2 SQIVND (reference sequence).

This clone was recorded a few times. The chain recombines TRBV6-5 with TRBJ1-1; D unclear. Germline V CDR1 and CDR2: MNHEY, SVGAGI. Trimming removed 6 bases at V and 2 bases at J, with 16 bases between. The CDR3 consists of 15 residues. Written as DNA, the CDR3 is TGTGCCAGCAGAGCAGGAGGGCATTTAAACACTGAAGCTTTCTTT. Translation gives CASRAGGHLNTEAFF.

In regard to this clone: This specimen includes other DNA sequences encoding the same CDR3. Written as DNA, the CDR3 is TGTGCCAGCAGCTTAGGACTAGCATCCGATACGCAGTATTTT. Translating it yields CASSLGLASDTQYF. J is TRBJ2-3 and V is TRBV7-3, with TRBD2 matching 8 bases. This CDR3 contains 14 residues. Germline V gives CDR1 SGHTA, CDR2 FQGTGA. The trim removed 2 bases at V and 6 bases at J, leaving 4 bases unmatched. Full variable domain (outside the CDR3, taken from reference TRBV7-3 and TRBJ2-3): GAGVSQTPSNKVTEKGKYVELRCDPISGHTALYWYRQSLGQGPEFLIYFQGTGAADDSGLPNDRFFAVRPEGSVSTLKIQRTERGDSAVYLCASSLGLASDTQYFGPGTRLTVL.

The rearrangement uses TRBV30 and TRBJ1-1; 8 bases are a match to TRBD1. The CDR3 sequence is 14 residues long. The J segment lost 5 bases and the V segment lost 4 bases, leaving 9 bases of the junction unmatched. Germline CDR1 is GTSNPN and CDR2 is SVGIG (reference sequence). The CDR3, as DNA: TGTGCCTGGAAGATCACAGGGGGTGGGACTGAAGCTTTCTTT. This sequence encodes CAWKITGGGTEAFF.

The J gene is TRBJ2-3, the V gene TRBV10-3, with TRBD2 identical over 11 bases. Trimming at V came to 0 bases and at J to 2 bases, leaving 4 bases not matched to a gene. Per the germline V gene, CDR1 is ENHRY and CDR2 is SYGVKD. The CDR3 contains 17 residues. The CDR3 bases are TGTGCCATCAGTGAGTCGCTAGCGGGGGGCCTCACAGATACGCAGTATTTT. The encoded protein is CAISESLAGGLTDTQYF.

This sequence joins TRBV9 and TRBJ2-1; 9 bases map to TRBD2. The CDR3 totals 15 residues. The germline V gene has CDR1 SGDLS and CDR2 YYNGEE. The ends lost 0 bases at V and 9 bases at J; junction bases unmatched: 7. The DNA for the CDR3 is TGTGCCAGCAGCGTAGGCGGCGGGGGGGTAGTTGAGCAGTTCTTC. Protein sequence: CASSVGGGGVVEQFF. The full variable domain, rest sourced from reference TRBV9 and TRBJ2-1, is DSGVTQTPKHLITATGQRVTLRCSPRSGDLSVYWYQQSLDQGLQFLIQYYNGEERAKGNILERFSAQQFPDLHSELNLSSLELGDSALYFCASSVGGGGVVEQFFGPGTRLTVL.

The gene calls are TRBV18 and TRBJ2-3; D might be TRBD1 (6 bases). Trimming cost V 2 bases and J 4 bases, with 13 bases left between them. CDR3 length: 15 residues. CDR1 is KGHSH, CDR2 LQKENI, per germline. CDR3 protein: CASSPSTGHPDTQYF. In nucleotides, the CDR3 is TGTGCCAGCTCACCAAGCACAGGGCATCCAGATACGCAGTATTTT.

This rearrangement joins TRBV19 to TRBJ1-1; D possibly corresponds to TRBD1 (6 bases). Trimming removed 7 bases at V and 4 bases at J, with 19 bases between. The CDR3 runs to 15 residues. Germline CDR1 and CDR2: LNHDA and SQIVND (reference sequence). CDR3 in DNA: TGTGCCAGTACCCCTGGGGGGGCGGGTGGCACTGAAGCTTTCTTT. This translates into CASTPGGAGGTEAFF.

The J gene is TRBJ2-1, the V gene TRBV4-1; 8 bases are a match to TRBD2. J was trimmed by 0 bases and V by 2 bases; bases with no gene match: 3. Germline values: CDR1 MGHRA, CDR2 YSYEKL. CDR3 length equals 16 residues. CDR3 in DNA: TGCGCCAGCAGCCAATCTAGCGGGTTCTCCTACAATGAGCAGTTCTTC. Its translation is CASSQSSGFSYNEQFF.

This clone was detected once. This chain connects TRBV5-4 to TRBJ1-1; a possible D gene is TRBD1 (5 bases). Germline V gives CDR1 SGHNT, CDR2 YYREEE (reference sequence). V was shortened by 4 bases and J by 4 bases, with 14 bases between the two germline ends. CDR3 length: 14 residues. CDR3 sequence (DNA): TGTGCCAGCAGCCCAGGGTATATCAGCACTGAAGCTTTCTTT. It yields the protein CASSPGYISTEAFF.

V and J are TRBV29-1 and TRBJ2-5; D is possibly TRBD1 (5 bases). In germline, CDR1 is SQVTM, CDR2 ANQGSEA. V was shortened by 1 base and J by 5 bases, with 11 bases between the two germline ends. The CDR3 totals 13 residues. Written as DNA, the CDR3 is TGCAGCGTTGAAGCGGGCCCAGGGGAGACCCAGTACTTC. This sequence encodes CSVEAGPGETQYF.

This chain joins TRBV29-1 and TRBJ1-4, with 8 bases lining up with TRBD1. The CDR3 runs 13 residues. Trimming took 4 bases from V and 7 from J; bases not matched to a gene: 5. The V gene's germline CDR1 is SQVTM and CDR2 ANQGSEA. As DNA, the CDR3 is TGCAGCGTTGGGGACAGGTCGCCTGAAAAACTGTTTTTT. Residues: CSVGDRSPEKLFF.

The chain has TRBV7-9 and TRBJ1-4; 11 nucleotides line up with TRBD1. Germline CDR1 SEHNR, CDR2 FQNEAQ (reference sequence). This CDR3 contains 15 residues. Unmatched junction bases numbered 7, after V lost 5 bases and J lost 8 bases. The CDR3 sequence is CASSIWTGGKEKLFF. CDR3 nucleotides: TGTGCCAGCAGCATATGGACAGGGGGCAAGGAAAAACTGTTTTTT.